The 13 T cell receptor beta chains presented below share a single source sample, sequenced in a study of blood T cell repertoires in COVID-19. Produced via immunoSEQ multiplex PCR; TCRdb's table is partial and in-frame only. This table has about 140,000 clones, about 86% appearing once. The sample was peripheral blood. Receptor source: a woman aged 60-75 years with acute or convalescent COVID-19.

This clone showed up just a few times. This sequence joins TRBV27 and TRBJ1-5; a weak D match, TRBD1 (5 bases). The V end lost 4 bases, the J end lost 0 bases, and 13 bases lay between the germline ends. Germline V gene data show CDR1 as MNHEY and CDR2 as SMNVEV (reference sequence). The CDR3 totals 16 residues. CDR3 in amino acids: CASSSRALYSNQPQHF. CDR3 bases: TGTGCCAGCAGTTCCAGGGCGCTGTATAGCAATCAGCCCCAGCATTTT.

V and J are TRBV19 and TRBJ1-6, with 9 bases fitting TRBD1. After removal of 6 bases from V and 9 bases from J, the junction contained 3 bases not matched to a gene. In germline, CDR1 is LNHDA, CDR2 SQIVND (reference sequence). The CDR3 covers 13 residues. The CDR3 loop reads CASRDRGGSPLHF. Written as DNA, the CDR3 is TGTGCCAGTAGGGACAGGGGTGGTTCACCCCTCCACTTT.

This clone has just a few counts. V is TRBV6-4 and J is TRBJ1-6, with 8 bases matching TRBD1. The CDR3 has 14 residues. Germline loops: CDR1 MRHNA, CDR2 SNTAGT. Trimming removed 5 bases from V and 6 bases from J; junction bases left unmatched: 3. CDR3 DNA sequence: TGTGCCAGCAGTTCTGACAGGGGTAATTCACCCCTCCACTTT. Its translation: CASSSDRGNSPLHF.

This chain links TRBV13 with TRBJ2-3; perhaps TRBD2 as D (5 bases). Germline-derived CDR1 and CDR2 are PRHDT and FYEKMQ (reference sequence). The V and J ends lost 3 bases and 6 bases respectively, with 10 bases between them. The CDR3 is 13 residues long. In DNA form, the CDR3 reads TGTGCCAGCAGCTTCGAGGAGGAGGATACGCAGTATTTT. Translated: CASSFEEEDTQYF. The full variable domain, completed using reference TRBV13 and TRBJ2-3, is AAGVIQSPRHLIKEKRETATLKCYPIPRHDTVYWYQQGPGQDPQFLISFYEKMQSDKGSIPDRFSAQQFSDYHSELNMSSLELGDSALYFCASSFEEEDTQYFGPGTRLTVL.

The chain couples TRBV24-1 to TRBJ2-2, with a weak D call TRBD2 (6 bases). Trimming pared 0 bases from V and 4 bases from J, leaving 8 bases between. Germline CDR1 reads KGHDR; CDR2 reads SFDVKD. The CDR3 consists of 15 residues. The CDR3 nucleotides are TGTGCCACCAGTGATTTGGGGACTCCCACCGGGGAGCTGTTTTTT. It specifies CATSDLGTPTGELFF.

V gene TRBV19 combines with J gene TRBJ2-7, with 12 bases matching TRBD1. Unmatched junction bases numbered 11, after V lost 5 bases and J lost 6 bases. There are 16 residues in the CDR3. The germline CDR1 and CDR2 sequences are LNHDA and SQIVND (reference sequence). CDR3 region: CASSPQGGTGGSEQYF. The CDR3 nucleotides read TGTGCCAGTAGTCCTCAAGGGGGGACAGGGGGCTCCGAGCAGTACTTC.

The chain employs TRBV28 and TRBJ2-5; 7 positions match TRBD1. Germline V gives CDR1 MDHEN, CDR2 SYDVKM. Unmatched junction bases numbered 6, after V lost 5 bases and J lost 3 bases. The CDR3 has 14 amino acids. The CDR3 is CASSNRGGEETQYF. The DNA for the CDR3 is TGTGCCAGCAGTAACAGGGGTGGGGAAGAGACCCAGTACTTC.

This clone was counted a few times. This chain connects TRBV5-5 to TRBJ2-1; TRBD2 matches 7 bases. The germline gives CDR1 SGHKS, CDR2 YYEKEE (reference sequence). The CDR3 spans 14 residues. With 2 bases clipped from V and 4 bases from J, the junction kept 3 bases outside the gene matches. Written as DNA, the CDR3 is TGTGCCAGCAGCTTCGACGGGGGGTACAATGAGCAGTTCTTC. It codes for CASSFDGGYNEQFF.

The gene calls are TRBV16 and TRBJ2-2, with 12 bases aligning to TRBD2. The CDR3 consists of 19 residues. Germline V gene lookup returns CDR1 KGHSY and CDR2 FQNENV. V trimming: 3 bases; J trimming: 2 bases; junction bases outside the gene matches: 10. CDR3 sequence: CASSQGLAGGPINTGELFF. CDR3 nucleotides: TGTGCCAGCAGCCAGGGTCTAGCGGGGGGGCCGATTAACACCGGGGAGCTGTTTTTT. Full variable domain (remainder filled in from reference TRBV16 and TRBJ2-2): GEEVAQTPKHLVRGEGQKAKLYCAPIKGHSYVFWYQQVLKNEFKFLISFQNENVFDETGMPKERFSAKCLPNSPCSLEIQATKLEDSAVYFCASSQGLAGGPINTGELFFGEGSRLTVL.

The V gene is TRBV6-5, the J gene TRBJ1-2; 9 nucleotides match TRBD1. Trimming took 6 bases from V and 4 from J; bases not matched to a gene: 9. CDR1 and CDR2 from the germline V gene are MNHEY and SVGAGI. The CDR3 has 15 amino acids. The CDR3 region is CASRPGQGLTYGYTF. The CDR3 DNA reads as TGTGCCAGCAGGCCGGGACAGGGATTAACCTATGGCTACACCTTC.

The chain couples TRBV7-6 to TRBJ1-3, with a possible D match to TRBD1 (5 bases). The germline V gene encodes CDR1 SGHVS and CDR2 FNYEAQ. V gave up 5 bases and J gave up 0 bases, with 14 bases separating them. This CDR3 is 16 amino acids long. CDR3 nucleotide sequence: TGTGCCAGCAGCCATTCACAGGCTTTCTCTGGAAACACCATATATTTT. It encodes CASSHSQAFSGNTIYF.

The CDR3 DNA sequence: TGTGCCAGCAGCGTGGGACAGGGGCGGTACAATGAGCAGTTCTTC. Its protein product is CASSVGQGRYNEQFF. The chain couples TRBV11-2 to TRBJ2-1, with TRBD1 identical over 10 bases. CDR1 and CDR2 (germline): SGHAT, FQNNGV. V lost 5 bases, J lost 4 bases, and 5 bases stayed unmatched. The length of the CDR3 is 15 residues.

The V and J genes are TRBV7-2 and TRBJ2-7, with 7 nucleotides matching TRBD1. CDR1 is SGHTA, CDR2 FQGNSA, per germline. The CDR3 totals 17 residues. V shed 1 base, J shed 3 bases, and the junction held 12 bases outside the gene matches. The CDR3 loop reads CASSLVIARTGSYEQYF. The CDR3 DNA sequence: TGTGCCAGCAGCTTAGTTATTGCTAGGACAGGCAGCTACGAGCAGTACTTC.